The 27 T cell receptor beta chains below were found in one sample sequenced in a study of OX40 agonist ivuxolimab in advanced cancers. Generated by immunoSEQ multiplex PCR, the TCRdb table keeps only in-frame clones and is missing some. Of about 42,000 clones in the sample, 86% were seen once. The material sequenced was CD4+ or CD8+ T cells sorted from blood, taken in a trial of the OX40 agonist ivuxolimab. These receptors all come from an adult with an advanced solid tumor such as melanoma, head and neck, liver or kidney cancer.

The rearrangement uses TRBV28 and TRBJ2-7, with TRBD1 matching 8 bases. CDR3 size: 15 residues. Germline assignment: CDR1 MDHEN and CDR2 SYDVKM. J gave up 5 bases and V 6 bases, and 12 bases lay outside the gene matches. The DNA of the CDR3 is TGTGCCAGCAGCATGATTGGACAGGGTCAAAACGAGCAGTACTTC. Encoded protein: CASSMIGQGQNEQYF.

The CDR3 bases are TGTGCCCTCGAAACAGGGTACGGCAATCAGCCCCAGCATTTT. Translated, it gives CALETGYGNQPQHF. V and J are TRBV10-3 and TRBJ1-5; possibly TRBD1 for D (6 bases). Germline V gene data show CDR1 as ENHRY and CDR2 as SYGVKD. The CDR3 length is 14 residues. The V end was cut by 11 bases, the J end by 2 bases, with 16 bases between.

The J gene is TRBJ2-2, the V gene TRBV2; 7 bases agree with TRBD1. V shed 3 bases and J 7 bases; nucleotides not matched to a gene: 14. Germline V gives CDR1 SNHLY, CDR2 FYNNEI. This CDR3 has 17 residues. This CDR3 is CASSDPAGGIEDGELFF. In nucleotides, the CDR3 is TGTGCCAGCAGTGATCCGGCAGGGGGAATTGAGGACGGGGAGCTGTTTTTT. The full variable domain, rest sourced from reference TRBV2 and TRBJ2-2, is EPEVTQTPSHQVTQMGQEVILRCVPISNHLYFYWYRQILGQKVEFLVSFYNNEISEKSEIFDDQFSVERPDGSNFTLKIRSTKLEDSAMYFCASSDPAGGIEDGELFFGEGSRLTVL.

This clone was counted a few times. The chain couples TRBV6-5 to TRBJ1-5; 7 positions agree with TRBD1. The V segment lost 4 bases and the J segment 4 bases; nucleotides outside the gene matches: 4. The length of the CDR3 is 14 residues. Looked up from germline, CDR1 is MNHEY and CDR2 is SVGAGI. In DNA form, the CDR3 reads TGTGCCAGCAGTTCACAGGGGTGGAATCAGCCCCAGCATTTT. It codes for CASSSQGWNQPQHF.

The V gene is TRBV5-1, the J gene TRBJ1-1, with no clear D. V shed 1 base and J shed 4 bases, with 11 bases lying between them. The CDR3 has 14 amino acids. CDR1 and CDR2 (germline): SGHRS, YFSETQ. The CDR3 protein is CASSLSGVSTEAFF. DNA for the CDR3: TGCGCCAGCAGCTTGTCTGGGGTGAGCACTGAAGCTTTCTTT.

The chain links TRBV7-9 to TRBJ2-5; D possibly corresponds to TRBD2 (6 bases). Germline CDR1 SEHNR, CDR2 FQNEAQ (reference sequence). V dropped 4 bases and J dropped 3 bases, with 18 bases sitting between them. The CDR3 has 16 residues. In DNA form, the CDR3 reads TGTGCCAGCAGCTCCTCGATTGGAGGGCTCAAAGAGACCCAGTACTTC. This encodes CASSSSIGGLKETQYF.

The gene calls are TRBV5-1 and TRBJ2-1; 11 bases map to TRBD2. The CDR3 has 17 residues. CDR1 and CDR2 (germline): SGHRS, YFSETQ. Trimming took 1 base from V and 6 from J; bases not matched to a gene: 9. DNA for the CDR3: TGCGCCAGCAGCTTGAGGCTACTAGCGGGAGCTGGCAATGAGCAGTTCTTC. Protein sequence: CASSLRLLAGAGNEQFF.

This clone was seen a single time. The chain uses TRBV23-1 and TRBJ2-4; TRBD1 might be the D (5 bases). TRBV23-1 is noted as an ORF with a role that remains uncertain. V shed 4 bases and J shed 3 bases, with 13 bases lying between them. The CDR3 spans 15 residues. DNA for the CDR3: TGCGCCAGCAGTCTAATGGACACCTGCAAAAACATTCAGTACTTC. Translated, it gives CASSLMDTCKNIQYF.

J is TRBJ2-4 and V is TRBV13, with 9 bases fitting TRBD1. The CDR3 loop spans 14 amino acids. Germline CDR1 reads PRHDT; CDR2 reads FYEKMQ (reference sequence). The ends lost 5 bases at V and 5 bases at J; junction bases unmatched: 4. The CDR3: CASSHGTGQNIQYF. CDR3 bases: TGTGCCAGCAGCCATGGGACAGGGCAAAACATTCAGTACTTC. The complete variable domain, with remaining parts taken from reference TRBV13 and TRBJ2-4, reads AAGVIQSPRHLIKEKRETATLKCYPIPRHDTVYWYQQGPGQDPQFLISFYEKMQSDKGSIPDRFSAQQFSDYHSELNMSSLELGDSALYFCASSHGTGQNIQYFGAGTRLSVL.

The gene calls are TRBV10-2 and TRBJ2-3; 13 bases line up with TRBD2. Germline V CDR1 and CDR2: WSHSY, SAAADI. Germline trimming cut 4 bases from V and 2 bases from J; bases unmatched to any gene: 12. The length of the CDR3 is 19 residues. CDR3 coding DNA: TGCGCCAGCAGTGGGCTACTCGGGACTAGCGGGGCCTACACAGATACGCAGTATTTT. This sequence encodes CASSGLLGTSGAYTDTQYF.

The gene calls are TRBV6-5 and TRBJ1-1; tentative D call: TRBD1 (5 bases). CDR3 size: 14 residues. V was pared by 2 bases and J by 5 bases, with 12 bases between. From germline, CDR1 is MNHEY and CDR2 SVGAGI. The CDR3 nucleotides are TGTGCCAGCAGTTACACTCTCCCAGGGACTGAAGCTTTCTTT. It translates to CASSYTLPGTEAFF.

This clone was found once. The V gene is TRBV27, the J gene TRBJ2-5; 7 bases line up with TRBD2. Per germline, CDR1 MNHEY and CDR2 SMNVEV (reference sequence). CDR3 length equals 13 residues. J gave up 7 bases and V 2 bases, and 4 bases lay outside the gene matches. The CDR3 reads CASSLGGGGTQYF. DNA for the CDR3: TGTGCCAGCAGTTTAGGTGGGGGGGGGACCCAGTACTTC.

The J gene is TRBJ2-5, the V gene TRBV10-2; D is ambiguous. CDR1 is WSHSY and CDR2 is SAAADI in the germline V gene. The CDR3 extends over 17 amino acids. The V end was cut by 0 bases, the J end by 1 base, with 15 bases between. The CDR3 reads CASSESIRVDGQETQYF. The CDR3 nucleotides read TGCGCCAGCAGTGAGTCGATAAGGGTGGATGGCCAAGAGACCCAGTACTTC.

The V and J genes are TRBV5-1 and TRBJ2-6; D might be TRBD1 (6 bases). CDR1 is SGHRS, CDR2 YFSETQ, per germline. Trimming shortened V by 4 bases and J by 5 bases, and 19 bases separated the two germline ends. The CDR3 runs 17 residues. This chain's CDR3 is CASSTRDTSMRANVLTF. DNA of the CDR3: TGCGCCAGCAGCACCCGGGACACCTCGATGAGGGCCAACGTCCTGACTTTC.

The genes are TRBV12-5 and TRBJ2-7, with D hard to call. Trimming cost V 4 bases and J 3 bases, with 10 bases left between them. Germline V gives CDR1 LGHNT, CDR2 FRNRAP. The CDR3 consists of 13 residues. The CDR3 here is CASGSVQDYEQYF. Written as DNA, the CDR3 is TGTGCTAGTGGTTCGGTCCAGGACTACGAGCAGTACTTC.

The V gene is TRBV7-9, the J gene TRBJ1-3, with D possibly matching TRBD1 (6 bases). The V end lost 5 bases, the J end lost 1 base, and 18 bases lay between the germline ends. Germline V gene lookup returns CDR1 SEHNR and CDR2 FQNEAQ (reference sequence). The CDR3 length is 17 residues. CDR3 residues: CASSGHGGPRSGNTIYF. The CDR3 DNA is TGTGCCAGCAGCGGCCACGGGGGGCCGAGGTCTGGAAACACCATATATTTT.

This chain connects TRBV27 to TRBJ2-1; 9 nucleotides match TRBD2. V dropped 1 base and J dropped 0; count of bases not matched to a gene: 10. Germline loops: CDR1 MNHEY, CDR2 SMNVEV (reference sequence). The CDR3 consists of 19 residues. The CDR3 loop is CASSLWVGGRDSSYNEQFF. The DNA of the CDR3 is TGTGCCAGCAGTTTATGGGTTGGCGGGAGGGACTCCTCCTACAATGAGCAGTTCTTC.

As DNA, the CDR3 is TGTGCCAGCAGCTTAGGTAGCGGGGTTTACAATGAGCAGTTCTTC. This sequence encodes CASSLGSGVYNEQFF. The gene calls are TRBV7-9 and TRBJ2-1, with TRBD2 matching over 8 bases. Germline V gives CDR1 SEHNR, CDR2 FQNEAQ (reference sequence). The V gene end was trimmed by 1 base and the J gene end by 4 bases; junction bases not matched to a gene: 3. This CDR3 region has 15 residues.

The table lists this clone with a few counts. Other DNA sequences in the sample encode the same CDR3. Written as DNA, the CDR3 is TGCGCCAGCAGCCAGAGACAGCTTAGCAATCAGCCCCAGCATTTT. Amino acid sequence: CASSQRQLSNQPQHF. The rearrangement uses TRBV4-1 and TRBJ1-5; D is possibly TRBD1 (5 bases). CDR1 is MGHRA and CDR2 is YSYEKL in the germline V gene. V lost 3 bases and J 0 bases, leaving 9 bases between the germline ends. The CDR3 totals 15 residues.

The chain uses TRBV15 and TRBJ2-1; D is ambiguous. The CDR3 extends over 14 amino acids. V was shortened by 0 bases and J by 2 bases, with 5 bases between the two germline ends. In germline, CDR1 is LNHNV, CDR2 YYDKDF (reference sequence). The CDR3 protein is CATSRDGTYNEQFF. DNA of the CDR3: TGTGCCACCAGCAGAGATGGGACCTACAATGAGCAGTTCTTC.

This chain connects TRBV13 to TRBJ2-7, with 12 bases lining up with TRBD2. This CDR3 spans 15 amino acids. Trimming removed 3 bases from V and 4 bases from J; junction bases left unmatched: 4. Germline-derived CDR1 and CDR2 are PRHDT and FYEKMQ (reference sequence). This CDR3 is CASSFGLAGLYEQYF. CDR3 coding DNA: TGTGCCAGCAGCTTCGGACTAGCGGGACTTTACGAGCAGTACTTC.

The chain recombines TRBV6-5 with TRBJ2-5; 8 nucleotides align to TRBD1. The trim removed 5 bases at V and 3 bases at J, leaving 8 bases unmatched. The CDR3 runs to 15 residues. Germline values: CDR1 MNHEY, CDR2 SVGAGI. The CDR3 region has the DNA TGTGCCAGCAGTCCACACCGGGACAGGAAAGAGACCCAGTACTTC. It specifies CASSPHRDRKETQYF.

V is TRBV7-6 and J is TRBJ2-6; TRBD1 agrees at 8 bases. The germline CDR1 and CDR2 sequences are SGHVS and FNYEAQ. Losses at the gene ends were 4 bases for V and 0 bases for J; bases not matched to a gene: 8. The CDR3 runs 18 residues. CDR3 in amino acids: CASSSRTGLNSGANVLTF. The CDR3 nucleotides read TGTGCCAGCAGCTCAAGGACAGGGCTAAACTCTGGGGCCAACGTCCTGACTTTC.

The CDR3 is CASSPKPWTEISYEQYF. The CDR3 coding sequence is TGTGCCAGCAGTCCGAAACCCTGGACGGAAATCTCCTACGAGCAGTACTTC. The chain uses TRBV28 and TRBJ2-7; D ambiguous. Trimming left V 5 bases short and J 0 bases short, with 20 bases between. Germline lookup yields CDR1 MDHEN and CDR2 SYDVKM. The CDR3 runs 17 residues.

This clone was observed once. The genes are TRBV7-3 and TRBJ2-5; TRBD2 might be the D (6 bases). This CDR3 has 15 amino acids. Germline V lookup: CDR1 SGHTA, CDR2 FQGTGA. The germline V and J ends were trimmed by 3 bases and 5 bases, with 16 bases remaining between them. This CDR3 is CASSLGGRRSETQYF. The CDR3 DNA sequence: TGTGCCAGCAGCTTGGGAGGACGTCGATCGGAGACCCAGTACTTC.

The J gene is TRBJ1-1, the V gene TRBV6-6; D possibly corresponds to TRBD1 (5 bases). Per the germline V gene, CDR1 is MNHNY and CDR2 is SVGAGI (reference sequence). This CDR3 region has 14 residues. Trimming stripped 2 bases from V and 0 bases from J, with 7 bases between. The CDR3 is CASSYTGLNTEAFF. CDR3 in DNA: TGTGCCAGCAGTTACACAGGACTGAACACTGAAGCTTTCTTT.

This sequence joins TRBV19 and TRBJ2-1, with 9 bases that match TRBD2. V was clipped by 5 bases and J by 7 bases; unmatched bases: 9. Germline V gene data show CDR1 as LNHDA and CDR2 as SQIVND (reference sequence). The CDR3 runs to 15 residues. This CDR3 is CASSVSGGSSNEQFF. DNA for the CDR3: TGTGCCAGTAGTGTGAGCGGGGGGAGTAGTAATGAGCAGTTCTTC.